This TCR beta chain emerged from a study of cytomegalovirus exposure and HLA in healthy donors. Donors were ostensibly healthy at sampling, although undocumented immune exposures were probable. Study observations and caveats: At a 0.05 false discovery rate, a later analysis found about 17,000 TCR beta sequences to be associated with HLA alleles. Under in vitro conditions, a few CMV-associated chains were confirmed as specific for CMV antigens.

PCR was performed using 60 Vbeta and 13 Jbeta primers. Assay used: immunoSEQ multiplex PCR; TCRdb lists only in-frame clones, some missing. Here the sample spans about 120,000 clones, roughly four fifths being singletons. This CDR3 has 13 residues. Trimming removed 8 bases from V and 2 bases from J, with 12 bases in between. The germline V gene has CDR1 SNHLY and CDR2 FYNNEI. A note on this clone: Its antigen remains unidentified.

The sequence was collected from a young woman in good health and CMV-seronegative. The rearrangement uses TRBV2 and TRBJ1-1; D unclear. What was sequenced was PBMCs. The CDR3 loop is CASGLRGNTEAFF. CDR3 sequence (DNA): TGTGCCAGCGGCCTCCGGGGAAACACTGAAGCTTTCTTT.